These 2 T cell receptor beta chains were all obtained from the same sample, sequenced in a study of blood T cell repertoires in COVID-19 (dated by TCRdb to about 2020). To prepare the library, the immunoSEQ multiplex PCR assay was applied. Not all clones reach the TCRdb copy of this immuneACCESS table, which keeps in-frame sequences only. Checked studies attribute under half of the gap to unresolved V genes and leave the rest unexplained. The sample yields over 110,000 clones; 75% to 90% were counted once. Around 11% of the sample rests with the top ten. Sample: PBMCs or T cells enriched from blood (not recorded which). Receptors originate from a man aged 60-69 years who had recovered from COVID-19.

The chain couples TRBV10-3 to TRBJ2-2, with TRBD2 identical over 10 bases. This CDR3 has 15 residues. Trimming removed 6 bases from V and 4 bases from J; junction bases left unmatched: 5. Per the germline V gene, CDR1 is ENHRY and CDR2 is SYGVKD. CDR3 bases: TGTGCCATCAGCCCTAGCGGGAGCCCCACCGGGGAGCTGTTTTTT. Its protein product is CAISPSGSPTGELFF.

This chain uses TRBV28 with TRBJ1-2; D gene uncertain. V was pared by 4 bases and J by 5 bases, with 8 bases between. Germline values: CDR1 MDHEN, CDR2 SYDVKM. CDR3 size: 12 residues. CDR3 residues: CASSSGEYGYTF. CDR3 nucleotide sequence: TGTGCCAGCAGTTCCGGGGAGTATGGCTACACCTTC.